Listed here are 29 T cell receptor beta chains from one sample, sequenced in a study of T cell responses to AZD1222 COVID-19 vaccine (dated by TCRdb to the early 2020s). The library was made by the immunoSEQ multiplex PCR assay. The source is immuneACCESS, and TCRdb retained only in-frame sequences with V and J called. Part of the clones is not carried over; for the studies checked, unresolved V genes explain less than half of this, and the remainder is unexplained. This sample lists approximately 43,000 clones; about 91% were detected once. The biggest ten clones account for 25% of the sample. In the paper's terms, the time point label means: about 28 days (+/-7) after the second vaccine dose. This sample comprised peripheral blood, obtained 28 days after the second AZD1222 dose. Receptors were obtained from an adult who received the AZD1222 COVID-19 vaccine.

The CDR3 coding sequence is TGTGCCTTCGCTCGGGACACCGGATACAATGAGCAGTTCTTC. As protein: CAFARDTGYNEQFF. The chain links TRBV2 to TRBJ2-1, with D tentatively TRBD1 (6 bases). V lost 11 bases to trimming and J lost 4 bases, with 18 bases between them. CDR1 is SNHLY, CDR2 FYNNEI, per germline. This CDR3 is 14 amino acids long.

The J gene is TRBJ1-6, the V gene TRBV7-9, with D possibly being TRBD1 (6 bases). The CDR3 spans 13 residues. Trimming shortened V by 5 bases and J by 10 bases, and 12 bases separated the two germline ends. From germline, CDR1 is SEHNR and CDR2 FQNEAQ (reference sequence). The CDR3 coding sequence is TGTGCCAGCAGCACCAGGGGTCAATCACCCCTCCACTTT. This gives the protein CASSTRGQSPLHF.

V usage is TRBV5-1 and J usage is TRBJ2-5, with 10 bases fitting TRBD2. CDR1 and CDR2 (germline): SGHRS, YFSETQ. CDR3 length: 15 amino acids. Unmatched junction bases numbered 8, after V lost 4 bases and J lost 5 bases. The chain's CDR3 is CASSPGLAEGETQYF. In DNA form, the CDR3 reads TGCGCCAGCAGCCCTGGACTAGCGGAGGGGGAGACCCAGTACTTC.

The gene calls are TRBV2 and TRBJ1-2; D uncertain. Deletions cut 3 bases from V and 6 bases from J, with 14 bases between. The CDR3 covers 14 residues. Per the germline V gene, CDR1 is SNHLY and CDR2 is FYNNEI. CDR3 in DNA: TGTGCCAGCAGTGAGAGGGTAGGGAGAGATGGCTACACCTTC. It translates to CASSERVGRDGYTF.

The chain joins TRBV11-1 to TRBJ2-7; TRBD1 might be the D (6 bases). This CDR3 contains 14 residues. From germline, CDR1 is SGHAT and CDR2 FQDESV (reference sequence). V was trimmed by 5 bases and J by 6 bases, leaving 17 bases between them. The CDR3 is CASSLTTGFSEQYF. The CDR3 DNA follows: TGTGCCAGCAGCCTTACTACAGGGTTCAGCGAGCAGTACTTC.

In its sample, this clone was seen once. This chain joins TRBV5-7 and TRBJ1-1, with 7 nucleotides matching TRBD1. TRBV5-7 is an open reading frame whose function is uncertain. J gave up 1 base and V 7 bases, and 10 bases lay outside the gene matches. The CDR3 runs 15 residues. Written as DNA, the CDR3 is TGTGCCAGCCCCGGCAGGGGGAAAGGGAACACTGAAGCTTTCTTT. Its protein product is CASPGRGKGNTEAFF.

This sequence joins TRBV18 and TRBJ2-2; D call uncertain. Per the germline V gene, CDR1 is KGHSH and CDR2 is LQKENI. CDR3 size: 15 residues. Trimming took 4 bases from V and 5 from J, leaving 14 bases between them. Here the CDR3 reads CASSRTGMRTGELFF. The CDR3 nucleotides read TGTGCCAGCTCACGCACTGGAATGAGGACCGGGGAGCTGTTTTTT.

The V and J genes are TRBV3-1 (or the pseudogene TRBV3-2) and TRBJ1-1; the D gene is possibly TRBD1 (6 bases). There are 15 residues in the CDR3. Trimming left V 4 bases short and J 0 bases short, with 12 bases between. Looked up from germline, CDR1 is LGHDT and CDR2 is YNNKEL (reference sequence). The CDR3 region is CASSLGGVMNTEAFF. The CDR3 coding sequence is TGTGCCAGCAGCCTAGGGGGGGTCATGAACACTGAAGCTTTCTTT.

This sequence joins TRBV9 and TRBJ2-3; TRBD1 is a possible D gene (5 bases). The CDR3 has 15 residues. CDR1 and CDR2 from the germline V gene are SGDLS and YYNGEE. Trimming left V 3 bases short and J 1 base short, with 12 bases between. The CDR3 coding sequence is TGTGCCAGCAGCGCCGCCGGCAGGGGCACAGATACGCAGTATTTT. Translated: CASSAAGRGTDTQYF.

There are a few counts of this clone. The chain carries TRBV4-1 and TRBJ1-2; no firm D call. The germline CDR1 and CDR2 sequences are MGHRA and YSYEKL. The V and J ends lost 0 bases and 1 base respectively, with 9 bases between them. CDR3 length: 15 amino acids. The CDR3 region has the DNA TGCGCCAGCAGCCAAGATCGGGCAGTTAACTATGGCTACACCTTC. Protein sequence: CASSQDRAVNYGYTF.

The chain has TRBV12-3 or TRBV12-4 and TRBJ2-2; a weak D match, TRBD2 (5 bases). V lost 8 bases to trimming and J lost 5 bases, with 9 bases between them. This CDR3 region has 12 residues. The DNA for the CDR3 is TGTGCCAGCCGCGGGTTAACCGGGGAGCTGTTTTTT. Translation: CASRGLTGELFF.

The chain recombines TRBV3-1 (or the pseudogene TRBV3-2) with TRBJ1-6, with D possibly TRBD1 on 6 matching bases. The V and J ends lost 8 bases and 9 bases respectively, with 14 bases between them. Germline V gene sequence: CDR1 LGHDT, CDR2 YNNKEL (reference sequence). CDR3 length equals 13 residues. The CDR3 DNA reads as TGTGCCAGCCAAACAGGGAATCGTTCACCCCTCCACTTT. Translating gives CASQTGNRSPLHF.

The chain couples TRBV12-3 or TRBV12-4 to TRBJ1-1; D may be TRBD1 (5 bases). The CDR3 loop spans 13 amino acids. The germline V and J ends were trimmed by 3 bases and 7 bases, with 12 bases remaining between them. This CDR3 is CASSFASGLEAFF. As DNA, the CDR3 is TGTGCCAGCAGTTTTGCGTCGGGGCTTGAAGCTTTCTTT.

V is TRBV19 and J is TRBJ2-7; a weak D match, TRBD2 (7 bases). CDR3 length equals 16 residues. Between the trimmed V and J ends, which lost 1 base and 2 bases, there was a span of 15 bases. Germline-derived CDR1 and CDR2 are LNHDA and SQIVND (reference sequence). In DNA, the CDR3 is TGTGCCAGTAGTATAGGATCGGGGGGCTCTACCTACGAGCAGTACTTC. This codes for CASSIGSGGSTYEQYF.

The chain links TRBV7-8 to TRBJ1-1; D is undetermined. V was cut by 8 bases and J by 0 bases, with 13 bases left in between. From germline, CDR1 is SGHVS and CDR2 FQNEAQ. The CDR3 loop spans 14 amino acids. CDR3: CASSREKMNTEAFF. In DNA, the CDR3 is TGTGCCAGCTCCCGGGAGAAGATGAACACTGAAGCTTTCTTT. Using reference TRBV7-8 and TRBJ1-1 for the parts outside the CDR3, the full variable domain is GAGVSQSPRYKVAKRGQDVALRCDPISGHVSLFWYQQALGQGPEFLTYFQNEAQLDKSGLPSDRFFAERPEGSVSTLKIQRTQQEDSAVYLCASSREKMNTEAFFGQGTRLTVV.

CDR3 sequence reads: CATRGGGTGNQPQHF. CDR3 nucleotides: TGCGCCACCCGCGGGGGGGGTACAGGCAATCAGCCCCAGCATTTT. V gene TRBV5-1 combines with J gene TRBJ1-5; tentative D call: TRBD1 (5 bases). This CDR3 is 15 amino acids long. Germline loops: CDR1 SGHRS, CDR2 YFSETQ. V lost 9 bases to trimming and J lost 2 bases, with 18 bases between them.

V gene TRBV6-1 combines with J gene TRBJ1-5; D remains unclear. Trimming cost V 2 bases and J 3 bases, with 8 bases left between them. This CDR3 is 14 amino acids long. Per germline, CDR1 MNHNS and CDR2 SASEGT. The CDR3 sequence: CASSELDINQPQHF. CDR3 nucleotide sequence: TGTGCCAGCAGTGAACTTGACATCAATCAGCCCCAGCATTTT.

A few counts support this clone. The chain joins TRBV11-2 to TRBJ2-1, with D possibly TRBD2 on 7 matching bases. This CDR3 spans 13 amino acids. V was shortened by 0 bases and J by 9 bases, with 9 bases between the two germline ends. Germline loops: CDR1 SGHAT, CDR2 FQNNGV. CDR3 DNA sequence: TGTGCCAGCAGCTTAGAGGGAGGGGGTGAGCAGTTCTTC. Protein: CASSLEGGGEQFF.

The gene calls are TRBV11-3 and TRBJ2-5, with TRBD2 as a possible D gene (7 bases). The V gene lost 1 base and the J gene lost 5 bases, with 17 bases spanning the gap. There are 16 residues in the CDR3. Germline assignment: CDR1 SGHNT and CDR2 YENEEA. CDR3 in amino acids: CASSLGTGKGGETQYF. Here the CDR3 DNA reads TGTGCCAGCAGCTTAGGGACTGGGAAGGGGGGGGAGACCCAGTACTTC.

The chain joins TRBV7-3 to TRBJ2-3; 7 bases fit TRBD1. Trimming at V came to 6 bases and at J to 1 base, leaving 7 bases not matched to a gene. The CDR3 consists of 15 residues. CDR1 and CDR2 (germline): SGHTA, FQGTGA. As DNA, the CDR3 is TGTGCCAGCAGTTTCGACAGGGTAGGCACAGATACGCAGTATTTT. This sequence encodes CASSFDRVGTDTQYF.

The chain links TRBV18 to TRBJ2-3, with 12 bases fitting TRBD2. From germline, CDR1 is KGHSH and CDR2 LQKENI. J was trimmed by 5 bases and V by 3 bases; bases with no gene match: 6. CDR3 size: 16 residues. The DNA of the CDR3 is TGTGCCAGCTCACCCCGACTAGCGGGAGAGGGAGATACGCAGTATTTT. It yields the protein CASSPRLAGEGDTQYF.

About this clone: Other DNA sequences in this specimen translate into the identical CDR3. In DNA form, the CDR3 reads TGCGCCAGCAGCTTGGGGCGGGGGCAAGAGACCCAGTACTTC. Its protein is CASSLGRGQETQYF. The V call is TRBV5-1, the J call TRBJ2-5, with TRBD2 matching over 7 bases. Germline-derived CDR1 and CDR2 are SGHRS and YFSETQ. This CDR3 contains 14 residues. V shed 0 bases and J 2 bases; nucleotides not matched to a gene: 1. Full variable domain (remainder filled in from reference TRBV5-1 and TRBJ2-5): KAGVTQTPRYLIKTRGQQVTLSCSPISGHRSVSWYQQTPGQGLQFLFEYFSETQRNKGNFPGRFSGRQFSNSRSEMNVSTLELGDSALYLCASSLGRGQETQYFGPGTRLLVL.

This chain links TRBV2 with TRBJ2-3; 10 nucleotides align to TRBD2. The junction had 15 bases not matched to a gene; V was cut back by 11 bases and J by 1 base. The CDR3 has 17 residues. The germline V gene encodes CDR1 SNHLY and CDR2 FYNNEI. The CDR3 bases are TGTGCCGCCACACCCTCCGTCGGGACTAGCGGCACAGATACGCAGTATTTT. Its protein product is CAATPSVGTSGTDTQYF.

The chain links TRBV28 to TRBJ2-1, with 13 positions matching TRBD2. CDR1 is MDHEN and CDR2 is SYDVKM in the germline V gene. The trim removed 6 bases at V and 15 bases at J, leaving 8 bases unmatched. This CDR3 is 13 amino acids long. CDR3 residues: CASSLTSGGSPFF. Written as DNA, the CDR3 is TGTGCCAGCAGCTTGACTAGCGGGGGGTCCCCGTTCTTC.

The rearrangement uses TRBV4-2 and TRBJ2-2; D remains unclear. Germline CDR1 reads LGHNA; CDR2 reads YNFKEQ. The CDR3 totals 16 residues. V was clipped by 1 base and J by 2 bases, with 11 bases between them. CDR3 protein: CASSQALGSNTGELFF. CDR3 in DNA: TGTGCCAGCAGCCAAGCCCTGGGTTCCAACACCGGGGAGCTGTTTTTT.

V gene TRBV7-9 combines with J gene TRBJ2-2; TRBD1 aligns across 8 bases. The CDR3 extends over 15 amino acids. With V trimmed by 5 bases and J by 4 bases, 6 bases remained unmatched. Germline V gives CDR1 SEHNR, CDR2 FQNEAQ (reference sequence). CDR3 bases: TGTGCCAGCAGCATATTTACAGGGGGCACCGGGGAGCTGTTTTTT. Protein sequence: CASSIFTGGTGELFF. The full variable domain, rest sourced from reference TRBV7-9 and TRBJ2-2, is DTGVSQNPRHKITKRGQNVTFRCDPISEHNRLYWYRQTLGQGPEFLTYFQNEAQLEKSRLLSDRFSAERPKGSFSTLEIQRTEQGDSAMYLCASSIFTGGTGELFFGEGSRLTVL.

The chain recombines TRBV19 with TRBJ2-1; TRBD1 matches at 9 bases. J was trimmed by 4 bases and V by 5 bases; bases with no gene match: 9. From germline, CDR1 is LNHDA and CDR2 SQIVND (reference sequence). The CDR3 loop spans 16 amino acids. DNA for the CDR3: TGTGCCAGTAGTGTCCGGGACAGGGTTTATTACAATGAGCAGTTCTTC. It specifies CASSVRDRVYYNEQFF. The whole variable domain, filled in from reference TRBV19 and TRBJ2-1, reads DGGITQSPKYLFRKEGQNVTLSCEQNLNHDAMYWYRQDPGQGLRLIYYSQIVNDFQKGDIAEGYSVSREKKESFPLTVTSAQKNPTAFYLCASSVRDRVYYNEQFFGPGTRLTVL.

The chain uses TRBV12-3 or TRBV12-4 and TRBJ1-4; D is perhaps TRBD1 (5 bases). The CDR3 covers 12 residues. With 5 bases removed from V and 8 bases from J, the gap between germline ends came to 9 bases. Here the CDR3 DNA reads TGTGCCAGCAGTCTCGAGGGGGAAAAACTGTTTTTT. Translated, it gives CASSLEGEKLFF.

This clone was counted a few times. The J gene is TRBJ1-2, the V gene TRBV2; no clear D. The V and J ends lost 3 bases and 4 bases respectively, with 12 bases between them. CDR3 length: 14 amino acids. The germline V gene encodes CDR1 SNHLY and CDR2 FYNNEI. The CDR3 loop reads CASSDKGYGYGYTF. In nucleotides, the CDR3 is TGTGCCAGCAGTGATAAAGGGTATGGCTATGGCTACACCTTC.